The T cell receptor beta chain described here comes from a study of regulatory T cells in long-lasting Graves disease. The authors built TCR beta libraries using iRepertoire HTBI primers and Arm-PCR of CDR3 regions. TCRdb itself ran the multiplex PCR reads through MiXCR, one entry per CDR3 protein. The sample yields about 200,000 distinct CDR3 sequences, roughly 20% seen once. This clonotype was picked up many times. Trimming removed 10 bases from V and 4 bases from J, with 10 bases in between. This CDR3 is built from 11 residues. Germline values: CDR1 MDHEN, CDR2 SYDVKM. Indicated time point: newly diagnosed GD, antithyroid drugs for less than 3 months. Researchers made the TCR library from RNA that was extracted from PBMCs. With EDTA tubes as the receptacles, 7.5 to 9.5 milliliters of peripheral blood were drawn. These data also formed part of another study, on T cells in Graves' hyperthyroidism and ophthalmopathy.

This chain connects TRBV28 to TRBJ1-2; D remains ambiguous. The TCR originated in a woman between 25 and 40 years old with Graves disease. The sample here was peripheral blood mononuclear cells (PBMCs), taken at new diagnosis, from a patient treated with antithyroid drugs. CDR3 loop: CATRSLYGYTF. The CDR3 DNA sequence: TGTGCCACAAGGAGTCTCTATGGCTACACCTTC.